This is a list of T cell receptor beta chains from one sample in a study of blood T cell repertoires in COVID-19. Here immunoSEQ multiplex PCR was the method, and the copy in TCRdb shows in-frame clones only, minus some. The table shows about 110,000 clones, with 88% occurring only once. Sequences were obtained from peripheral blood. These receptors came from a woman in her forties or fifties with acute or convalescent COVID-19. The CDR3 runs from the conserved cysteine through the conserved F or W. The D gene is left open where the match is weak. Not all rows give a size; the values are once, few, many and, for expanded clones, a class.

j_call: TRBJ2-3
v_call: TRBV11-2
d_call: NA
clone_size: NA
cdr3_nt: TGTGCCAGCAGCTTCGGGACTGAAGATACGCAGTATTTT
cdr3_aa: CASSFGTEDTQYF

j_call: TRBJ1-3
v_call: TRBV28
d_call: TRBD1
clone_size: many
cdr3_nt: TGTGCCAGCAGTTCAGGGGGCTCTGGAAACACCATATATTTT
cdr3_aa: CASSSGGSGNTIYF

j_call: TRBJ1-1
v_call: TRBV27
d_call: NA
clone_size: NA
cdr3_nt: TGTGCCAGCAGTTTGTATGGAGGGGCGGCTTCAGCTTTCTTT
cdr3_aa: CASSLYGGAASAFF

j_call: TRBJ2-1
v_call: TRBV29-1
d_call: TRBD2
clone_size: NA
cdr3_nt: TGCAGCGTCCCGCGACTAGCGGGGAAGCGAGGTGAGCAGTTCTTC
cdr3_aa: CSVPRLAGKRGEQFF

j_call: TRBJ2-1
v_call: TRBV6-5
d_call: TRBD2
clone_size: NA
cdr3_nt: TGTGCCAGCAGCCGGACTAGCGGGAGCTATGAGCAGTTCTTC
cdr3_aa: CASSRTSGSYEQFF

j_call: TRBJ2-1
v_call: TRBV3-1/TRBV3-2
d_call: NA
clone_size: NA
cdr3_nt: TGTGCCAGCAGCCAAGGCGGGACCGTTATTAGAAATGAGCAGTTCTTC
cdr3_aa: CASSQGGTVIRNEQFF

j_call: TRBJ2-2
v_call: TRBV28
d_call: NA
clone_size: NA
cdr3_nt: TGTGCCAGCAGGGGGGAGGGGGAGGGCCGGATCACCGGGGAGCTGTTTTTT
cdr3_aa: CASRGEGEGRITGELFF

j_call: TRBJ1-3
v_call: TRBV3-1/TRBV3-2
d_call: NA
clone_size: NA
cdr3_nt: TGTGCCAGCAGCCAAGACAGGACAGTCTCTGGAAACACCATATATTTT
cdr3_aa: CASSQDRTVSGNTIYF

j_call: TRBJ2-7
v_call: TRBV9
d_call: NA
clone_size: NA
cdr3_nt: TGTGCCAGCAGCGTTGGATTTGGCGGAGATACATACGAGCAGTACTTC
cdr3_aa: CASSVGFGGDTYEQYF

j_call: TRBJ2-2
v_call: TRBV6-5
d_call: NA
clone_size: NA
cdr3_nt: TGTGCCAGCAGTACCCTTAGGGGTGTCGGGGAGCTGTTTTTT
cdr3_aa: CASSTLRGVGELFF

j_call: TRBJ1-4
v_call: TRBV15
d_call: NA
clone_size: NA
cdr3_nt: TGTGCCACCAGCGGATCAGGGACAACTAATGAAAAACTGTTTTTT
cdr3_aa: CATSGSGTTNEKLFF

j_call: TRBJ1-6
v_call: TRBV27
d_call: NA
clone_size: NA
cdr3_nt: TGTGCCAGCACCCGGGGAGACTCACCCCTCCACTTT
cdr3_aa: CASTRGDSPLHF

j_call: TRBJ1-4
v_call: TRBV5-1
d_call: NA
clone_size: NA
cdr3_nt: TGCGCCAGCAGCTTCGGGGGGAATAATGAAAAACTGTTTTTT
cdr3_aa: CASSFGGNNEKLFF

j_call: TRBJ1-1
v_call: TRBV7-9
d_call: NA
clone_size: NA
cdr3_nt: TGTGCCAGCAGCTTTGAAGCGGCTAGTGCTGAAGCTTTCTTT
cdr3_aa: CASSFEAASAEAFF

j_call: TRBJ1-1
v_call: TRBV10-1
d_call: NA
clone_size: once
cdr3_nt: TGCGCCAGCAGTGACGGGGGAGGGAGGAAAGCTTTCTTT
cdr3_aa: CASSDGGGRKAFF

j_call: TRBJ2-7
v_call: TRBV5-1
d_call: TRBD1
clone_size: NA
cdr3_nt: TGCGCCAGCAGACTCCGACAGGGGAACGAGCAGTACTTC
cdr3_aa: CASRLRQGNEQYF

j_call: TRBJ1-5
v_call: TRBV27
d_call: NA
clone_size: NA
cdr3_nt: TGTGCCACCTCGCGAGCACTAGGTAGCAATCAGCCCCAGCATTTT
cdr3_aa: CATSRALGSNQPQHF

j_call: TRBJ2-7
v_call: TRBV18
d_call: TRBD1
clone_size: few
cdr3_nt: TGTGCCAGCTCACGAGGACAGGGGGACTCCTACGAGCAGTACTTC
cdr3_aa: CASSRGQGDSYEQYF

j_call: TRBJ2-2
v_call: TRBV5-4
d_call: TRBD2
clone_size: few
cdr3_nt: TGTGCCAGCAGCTTACTAGCGGGAAAATCCGGGGAGCTGTTTTTT
cdr3_aa: CASSLLAGKSGELFF

j_call: TRBJ1-5
v_call: TRBV19
d_call: TRBD1
clone_size: NA
cdr3_nt: TGTGCCAGTAGTACCCAGGGGGGCGGCAATCAGCCCCAGCATTTT
cdr3_aa: CASSTQGGGNQPQHF

j_call: TRBJ2-6
v_call: TRBV7-9
d_call: NA
clone_size: NA
cdr3_nt: TGTGCCAGCAGCTTAGACAGGTTGGTTGAGGCCAACGTCCTGACTTTC
cdr3_aa: CASSLDRLVEANVLTF

j_call: TRBJ2-2
v_call: TRBV11-3
d_call: NA
clone_size: NA
cdr3_nt: TGTGCCAGCAGCTTAGAGGGAGATAACGGGGAGCTGTTTTTT
cdr3_aa: CASSLEGDNGELFF

j_call: TRBJ2-3
v_call: TRBV10-1
d_call: NA
clone_size: NA
cdr3_nt: TGCGCCAGCAGTGTGAACTACCGCACAGATACGCAGTATTTT
cdr3_aa: CASSVNYRTDTQYF

j_call: TRBJ2-7
v_call: TRBV27
d_call: TRBD2
clone_size: NA
cdr3_nt: TGTGCCAGCAGTTCCCTGGGGGGGGACTACGAGCAGTACTTC
cdr3_aa: CASSSLGGDYEQYF

j_call: TRBJ2-2
v_call: TRBV19
d_call: TRBD2
clone_size: NA
cdr3_nt: TGTGCCAGTAGTACCATAGCGGGAGGAACCGGGGAGCTGTTTTTT
cdr3_aa: CASSTIAGGTGELFF

j_call: TRBJ2-2
v_call: TRBV19
d_call: NA
clone_size: NA
cdr3_nt: TGTGCCAGTAGTAGGACTCAGAACACCGGGGAGCTGTTTTTT
cdr3_aa: CASSRTQNTGELFF

j_call: TRBJ2-7
v_call: TRBV12-3/TRBV12-4
d_call: NA
clone_size: NA
cdr3_nt: TGTGCCAGCAGTATCAGCAACAGCTACGAGCAGTACTTC
cdr3_aa: CASSISNSYEQYF

j_call: TRBJ2-2
v_call: TRBV3-1/TRBV3-2
d_call: NA
clone_size: NA
cdr3_nt: TGTGCCAGCTCGCGGGGAGAAAGCGCCGGGGAGCTGTTTTTT
cdr3_aa: CASSRGESAGELFF

j_call: TRBJ1-2
v_call: TRBV30
d_call: NA
clone_size: NA
cdr3_nt: TGTGCCTGGAGTAATCGAGGGAGCTTAAGTGGCTACACCTTC
cdr3_aa: CAWSNRGSLSGYTF

j_call: TRBJ2-1
v_call: TRBV7-9
d_call: NA
clone_size: NA
cdr3_nt: TGTGCCAGCAGCTTAGGAGGGAGCGATAGGAATGAGCAGTTCTTC
cdr3_aa: CASSLGGSDRNEQFF

j_call: TRBJ2-2
v_call: TRBV7-9
d_call: TRBD2
clone_size: NA
cdr3_nt: TGTGCCAGCAGCGATCCGGGACTAGCGGAGACCGGGGAGCTGTTTTTT
cdr3_aa: CASSDPGLAETGELFF

j_call: TRBJ2-1
v_call: TRBV30
d_call: TRBD1
clone_size: NA
cdr3_nt: TGTGCCTGGAGTCCAGGACAGGGGTACAATGAGCAGTTCTTC
cdr3_aa: CAWSPGQGYNEQFF

j_call: TRBJ1-3
v_call: TRBV5-1
d_call: NA
clone_size: NA
cdr3_nt: TGCGCCAGCAGCTTGAGCGCTAGCAACACCATATATTTT
cdr3_aa: CASSLSASNTIYF

j_call: TRBJ2-7
v_call: TRBV12-3/TRBV12-4
d_call: NA
clone_size: few
cdr3_nt: TGTGCCAGCAGCCAGACAGCATACGAGCAGTACTTC
cdr3_aa: CASSQTAYEQYF

j_call: TRBJ1-6
v_call: TRBV7-2
d_call: NA
clone_size: NA
cdr3_nt: TGTGCCAGCAGGCTCAGTAATTCACCCCTCCACTTT
cdr3_aa: CASRLSNSPLHF

j_call: TRBJ2-6
v_call: TRBV3-1/TRBV3-2
d_call: TRBD2
clone_size: NA
cdr3_nt: TGTGCCAGCAGCCAAGAACTAGCGGGATTTGGGGCCAACGTCCTGACTTTC
cdr3_aa: CASSQELAGFGANVLTF

j_call: TRBJ2-4
v_call: TRBV5-8
d_call: TRBD1
clone_size: few
cdr3_nt: TGTGCCAGCAGCTTGTTGGGACAGGGAAAAAACATTCAGTACTTC
cdr3_aa: CASSLLGQGKNIQYF

j_call: TRBJ2-3
v_call: TRBV6-5
d_call: NA
clone_size: NA
cdr3_nt: TGTGCCAGCACTAGGGGGTCCCGAGCAGATACGCAGTATTTT
cdr3_aa: CASTRGSRADTQYF

j_call: TRBJ2-7
v_call: TRBV7-2
d_call: TRBD1
clone_size: NA
cdr3_nt: TGTGCCAGCAGAGGGGGAACAGGGGGCGGCTACGAGCAGTACTTC
cdr3_aa: CASRGGTGGGYEQYF

j_call: TRBJ2-5
v_call: TRBV27
d_call: TRBD2
clone_size: NA
cdr3_nt: TGTGCCAGCAGACCCGCGGGAGGTGGAAGGGAGACCCAGTACTTC
cdr3_aa: CASRPAGGGRETQYF

j_call: TRBJ2-7
v_call: TRBV19
d_call: TRBD2
clone_size: NA
cdr3_nt: TGTGCCAGTAGTATAGGGGGGGGATACGAGCAGTACTTC
cdr3_aa: CASSIGGGYEQYF

j_call: TRBJ1-1
v_call: TRBV5-6
d_call: TRBD1
clone_size: NA
cdr3_nt: TGTGCCAGCAGCTCCGGGACAGGAATTTTCTACGAAGCTTTCTTT
cdr3_aa: CASSSGTGIFYEAFF

j_call: TRBJ1-2
v_call: TRBV11-3
d_call: NA
clone_size: NA
cdr3_nt: TGTGCCGGGAGCGCGGCCTATGGCTACACCTTC
cdr3_aa: CAGSAAYGYTF

j_call: TRBJ2-2
v_call: TRBV7-2
d_call: TRBD2
clone_size: NA
cdr3_nt: TGTGCCAGCAGCCCAGAAGGGTCTGGACTAGCGGGGAATACCGGGGAGCTGTTTTTT
cdr3_aa: CASSPEGSGLAGNTGELFF

j_call: TRBJ1-1
v_call: TRBV3-1/TRBV3-2
d_call: NA
clone_size: NA
cdr3_nt: TGTGCCAGCAGCCAAAGCGGCCACACTGAAGCTTTCTTT
cdr3_aa: CASSQSGHTEAFF

j_call: TRBJ2-7
v_call: TRBV9
d_call: TRBD2
clone_size: NA
cdr3_nt: TGTGCCAGCAGCATTACTAGCGGGGGACCTCTCTACGAGCAGTACTTC
cdr3_aa: CASSITSGGPLYEQYF

j_call: TRBJ2-3
v_call: TRBV19
d_call: TRBD2
clone_size: few
cdr3_nt: TGTGCCAGTAGTATAGTGGGTAGCGGGACCCCAGATACGCAGTATTTT
cdr3_aa: CASSIVGSGTPDTQYF

j_call: TRBJ1-6
v_call: TRBV28
d_call: TRBD1
clone_size: NA
cdr3_nt: TGTGCCAGCAGTTTGGCCCTGACAGGGGCACCCCTCCACTTT
cdr3_aa: CASSLALTGAPLHF

j_call: TRBJ2-3
v_call: TRBV24-1
d_call: TRBD2
clone_size: NA
cdr3_nt: TGTGCCATAGGACTAGCAGAAAACACAGATACGCAGTATTTT
cdr3_aa: CAIGLAENTDTQYF

j_call: TRBJ2-6
v_call: TRBV24-1
d_call: NA
clone_size: NA
cdr3_nt: TGTGCCACCAGTGATTTCGGAGGGACTGGGGCCAACGTCCTGACTTTC
cdr3_aa: CATSDFGGTGANVLTF

j_call: TRBJ2-5
v_call: TRBV7-9
d_call: NA
clone_size: NA
cdr3_nt: TGTGCCAGCAGCATCGAACGAGGGTCAGAGACCCAGTACTTC
cdr3_aa: CASSIERGSETQYF

j_call: TRBJ2-7
v_call: TRBV7-2
d_call: NA
clone_size: NA
cdr3_nt: TGTGCCAGCAGCTCCACCAGGGTCTCCTACGAGCAGTACTTC
cdr3_aa: CASSSTRVSYEQYF

j_call: TRBJ1-1
v_call: TRBV28
d_call: NA
clone_size: NA
cdr3_nt: TGTGCCAGCAGTTCCGACAGATCTGCTTTCTTT
cdr3_aa: CASSSDRSAFF